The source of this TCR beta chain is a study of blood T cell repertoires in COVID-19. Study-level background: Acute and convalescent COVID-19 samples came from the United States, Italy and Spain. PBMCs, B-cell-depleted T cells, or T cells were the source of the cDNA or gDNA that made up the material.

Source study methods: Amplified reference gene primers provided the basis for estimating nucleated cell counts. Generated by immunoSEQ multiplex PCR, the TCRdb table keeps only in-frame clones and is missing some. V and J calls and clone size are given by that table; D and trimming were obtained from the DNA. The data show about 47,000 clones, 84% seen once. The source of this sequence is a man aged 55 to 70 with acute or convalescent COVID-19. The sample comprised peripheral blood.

CDR3 coding DNA: TGTGCCAGCAGCCGAGGACAGGGGACCGGGGAGCTGTTTTTT. As protein: CASSRGQGTGELFF. The chain couples TRBV27 to TRBJ2-2; TRBD1 matches 9 bases. Germline CDR1 MNHEY, CDR2 SMNVEV (reference sequence). The trim removed 6 bases at V and 5 bases at J, leaving 4 bases unmatched. The length of the CDR3 is 14 residues.